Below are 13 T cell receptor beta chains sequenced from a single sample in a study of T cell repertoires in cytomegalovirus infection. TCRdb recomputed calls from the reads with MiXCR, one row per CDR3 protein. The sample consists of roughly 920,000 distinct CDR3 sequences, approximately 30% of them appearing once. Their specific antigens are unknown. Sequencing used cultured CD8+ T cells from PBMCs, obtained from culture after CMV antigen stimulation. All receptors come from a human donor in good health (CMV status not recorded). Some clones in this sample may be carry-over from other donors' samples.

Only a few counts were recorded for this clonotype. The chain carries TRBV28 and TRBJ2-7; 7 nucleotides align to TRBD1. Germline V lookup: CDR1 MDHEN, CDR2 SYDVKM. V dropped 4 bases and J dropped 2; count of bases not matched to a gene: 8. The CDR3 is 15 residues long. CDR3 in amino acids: CASSSLTGRPYEQYV. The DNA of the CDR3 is TGTGCCAGCAGTTCCCTGACAGGGAGACCCTACGAGCAGTACGTC.

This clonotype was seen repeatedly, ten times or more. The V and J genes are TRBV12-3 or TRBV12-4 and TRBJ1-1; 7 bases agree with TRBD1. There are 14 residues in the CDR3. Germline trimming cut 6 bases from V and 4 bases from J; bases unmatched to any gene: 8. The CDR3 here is CASSTGALGTEAFF. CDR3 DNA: TGTGCCAGCAGCACAGGGGCCCTCGGCACTGAAGCTTTCTTT.

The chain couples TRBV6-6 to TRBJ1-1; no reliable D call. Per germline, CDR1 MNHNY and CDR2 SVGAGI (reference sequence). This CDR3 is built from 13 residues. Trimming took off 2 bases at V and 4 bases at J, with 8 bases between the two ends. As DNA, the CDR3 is TGTGCCAGCAGTTACGTTAAGGGCACTGAAGCTTTCTTT. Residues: CASSYVKGTEAFF.

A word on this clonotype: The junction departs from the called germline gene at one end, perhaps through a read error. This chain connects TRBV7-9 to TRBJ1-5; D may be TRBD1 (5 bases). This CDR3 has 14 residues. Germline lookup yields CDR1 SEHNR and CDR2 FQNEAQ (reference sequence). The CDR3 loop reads CAGSGTDINQPQHF. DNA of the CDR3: TGTGCCGGCAGCGGGACCGATATTAATCAGCCCCAGCATTTT.

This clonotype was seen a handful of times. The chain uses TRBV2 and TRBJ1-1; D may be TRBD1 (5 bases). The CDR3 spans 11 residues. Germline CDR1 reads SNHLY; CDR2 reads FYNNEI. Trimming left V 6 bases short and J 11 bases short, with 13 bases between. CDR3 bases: TGTGCCAGCAGGGGGGAGCTGGGGGCTTTCTTT. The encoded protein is CASRGELGAFF. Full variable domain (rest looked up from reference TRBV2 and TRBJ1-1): EPEVTQTPSHQVTQMGQEVILRCVPISNHLYFYWYRQILGQKVEFLVSFYNNEISEKSEIFDDQFSVERPDGSNFTLKIRSTKLEDSAMYFCASRGELGAFFGQGTRLTVV.

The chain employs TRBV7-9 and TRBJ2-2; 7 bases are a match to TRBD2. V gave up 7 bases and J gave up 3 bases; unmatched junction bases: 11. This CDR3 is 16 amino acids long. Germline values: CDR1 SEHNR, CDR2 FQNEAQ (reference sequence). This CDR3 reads CASTLGGDSHTGELFF. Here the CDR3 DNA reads TGTGCCAGCACCCTGGGGGGGGACTCCCACACCGGGGAGCTGTTTTTT.

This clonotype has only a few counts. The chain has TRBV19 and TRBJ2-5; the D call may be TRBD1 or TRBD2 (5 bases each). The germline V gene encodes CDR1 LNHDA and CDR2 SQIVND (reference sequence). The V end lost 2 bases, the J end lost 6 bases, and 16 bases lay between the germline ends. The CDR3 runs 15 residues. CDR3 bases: TGTGCCAGTAGTATATCCGAGGGGCGTCGGCAGACCCAGTACTTC. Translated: CASSISEGRRQTQYF.

The CDR3 protein is CSARDVGGGTGELFF. The CDR3 coding sequence is TGCAGTGCTAGAGATGTAGGGGGAGGGACCGGGGAGCTGTTTTTT. The chain couples TRBV20-1 to TRBJ2-2; weak D call: TRBD2 (7 bases). V lost 0 bases to trimming and J lost 5 bases, with 13 bases between them. The CDR3 is made up of 15 amino acids. Germline V gene sequence: CDR1 DFQATT, CDR2 SNEGSKA (reference sequence).

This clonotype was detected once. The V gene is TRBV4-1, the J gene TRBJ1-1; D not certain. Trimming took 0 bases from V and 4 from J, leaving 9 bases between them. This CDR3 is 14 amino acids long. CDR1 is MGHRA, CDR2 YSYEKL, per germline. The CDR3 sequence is CASSQDSLSTEAFF. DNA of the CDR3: TGCGCCAGCAGCCAAGATTCACTGAGCACTGAAGCTTTCTTT.

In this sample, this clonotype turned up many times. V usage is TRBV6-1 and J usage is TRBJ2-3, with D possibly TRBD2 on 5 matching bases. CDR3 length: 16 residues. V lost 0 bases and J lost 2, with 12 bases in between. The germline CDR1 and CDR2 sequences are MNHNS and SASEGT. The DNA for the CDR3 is TGTGCCAGCAGTGAAGCGGCTAGAGGGCTCACAGATACGCAGTATTTT. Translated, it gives CASSEAARGLTDTQYF.

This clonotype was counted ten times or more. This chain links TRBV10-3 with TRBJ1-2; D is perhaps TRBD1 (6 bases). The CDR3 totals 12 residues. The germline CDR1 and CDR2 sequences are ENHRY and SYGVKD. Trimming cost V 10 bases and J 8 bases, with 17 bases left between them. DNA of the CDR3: TGTGCCACTAGGACAGATCAGGGAGGCTACACCTTC. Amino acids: CATRTDQGGYTF.

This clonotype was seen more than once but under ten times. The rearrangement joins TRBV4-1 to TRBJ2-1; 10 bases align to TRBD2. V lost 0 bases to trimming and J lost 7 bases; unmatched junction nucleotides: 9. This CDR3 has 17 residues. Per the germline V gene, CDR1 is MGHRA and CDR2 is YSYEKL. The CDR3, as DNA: TGCGCCAGCAGCCAAGATGTAGCGGGGGGTTTGGGGAATGAGCAGTTCTTC. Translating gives CASSQDVAGGLGNEQFF.

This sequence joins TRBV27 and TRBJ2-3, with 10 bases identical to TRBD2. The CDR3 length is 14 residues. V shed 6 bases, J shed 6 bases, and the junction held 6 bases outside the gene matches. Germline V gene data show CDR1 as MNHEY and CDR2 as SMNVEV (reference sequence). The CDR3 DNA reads TGTGCCAGCAGGAGGGGACTAGCGTGGGATACGCAGTATTTT. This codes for CASRRGLAWDTQYF.